The clone carrying this T cell receptor (beta chain) has at least ten counts. The data originate from a study of tumor-infiltrating lymphocytes in primary liver carcinoma. Each 20-30 mg portion of unsorted bulk tissue served as the source for co-extraction of RNA and DNA. Per tumor, sampling covered five separate regions. All tumor specimens exceeded 75% viable tumor cells. cDNA specific to TCR beta was made from 450 to 500 ng of total RNA, with a constant-region primer employed for priming. Libraries for TCR beta were built through three nested multiplex PCR rounds, which together made up a slightly modified ARM-PCR procedure. Running around 9 cycles apiece, the first two PCR rounds relied on TRBV1-TRBV30 forward primers together with a C-beta reverse primer. TCRdb passed the multiplex PCR reads through MiXCR, listing each CDR3 protein once. This sample has tens of thousands of distinct CDR3 sequences, with 71% found just once.

Germline-derived CDR1 and CDR2 are SGHRS and YFSETQ. The CDR3 totals 13 residues. Trimming removed 0 bases from V and 8 bases from J, with 11 bases in between. Material: liver tumor tissue from sampling region 4. Indicated subset: tumor region T4, right-lateral pole. The sequence came from a man between 35 and 55 years old with primary liver carcinoma and hepatitis B virus infection. The chain is built from TRBV5-1 and TRBJ1-2; the D is unclear. In DNA, the CDR3 is TGCGCCAGCAGCTTGGGCCAAGGCGTCGGCTACACCTTC. It codes for CASSLGQGVGYTF.